Listed here are 26 T cell receptor beta chains from one sample, sequenced in a study of shared clonotypes between healthy human individuals. The protocol was immunoSEQ multiplex PCR, while the TCRdb copy is restricted to in-frame clones and leaves out a portion. The repertoire consists of about 2,500,000 clones, with around 90% occurring once and the leading ten covering under 0.15%. The sample taken for sequencing was naive CD4+ T cells sorted from blood. The subset is: CD45RA+ positively selected. These receptors all stem from a man aged 18-30 years in good health.

V is TRBV20-1 and J is TRBJ1-4; no reliable D call. Germline V gene data show CDR1 as DFQATT and CDR2 as SNEGSKA (reference sequence). V lost 3 bases and J 8 bases, leaving 7 bases between the germline ends. This CDR3 is built from 11 residues. CDR3 nucleotides: TGCAGTGCTAGTCTATGGGAAAAACTGTTTTTT. Its protein is CSASLWEKLFF.

This clone was seen a single time. J is TRBJ1-2 and V is TRBV6-1; the D gene is possibly TRBD1 (5 bases). Germline values: CDR1 MNHNS, CDR2 SASEGT. This CDR3 is built from 15 residues. V was shortened by 3 bases and J by 2 bases, with 13 bases between the two germline ends. The CDR3: CASSDVRAVNYGYTF. The CDR3 DNA follows: TGTGCCAGCAGTGATGTCAGGGCGGTAAACTATGGCTACACCTTC.

In nucleotides, the CDR3 is TGTGCCAGCAGCTCTCCCCGGATTCAAGCTTTCTTT. This gives the protein CASSSPRIQAFF. V is TRBV7-8 and J is TRBJ1-1; D not certain. The V gene's germline CDR1 is SGHVS and CDR2 FQNEAQ. This CDR3 is built from 12 residues. V dropped 4 bases and J dropped 9 bases, with 12 bases sitting between them.

V and J are TRBV18 and TRBJ2-2, with 7 nucleotides matching TRBD1. The ends lost 2 bases at V and 6 bases at J; junction bases unmatched: 3. This CDR3 spans 14 amino acids. Per germline, CDR1 KGHSH and CDR2 LQKENI. The CDR3 sequence: CASSPSQGAGELFF. As DNA, the CDR3 is TGTGCCAGCTCACCAAGCCAGGGGGCCGGGGAGCTGTTTTTT.

DNA for the CDR3: TGTGCCACCCGAGGGCCGACCTACGAGCAGTACTTC. As protein: CATRGPTYEQYF. The chain joins TRBV19 to TRBJ2-7; TRBD2 is a possible D gene (5 bases). Trimming left V 10 bases short and J 2 bases short, with 12 bases between. Germline CDR1 is LNHDA and CDR2 is SQIVND (reference sequence). The CDR3 is made up of 12 amino acids.

The rearrangement uses TRBV30 and TRBJ1-6, with 7 positions matching TRBD1. The CDR3 runs 18 residues. The germline gives CDR1 GTSNPN, CDR2 SVGIG (reference sequence). Unmatched junction bases numbered 11, after V lost 3 bases and J lost 0 bases. The CDR3 coding sequence is TGTGCCTGGAGGGAAACCTGGGACAGCCGCTCCTATAATTCACCCCTCCACTTT. Its protein product is CAWRETWDSRSYNSPLHF.

The rearrangement uses TRBV2 and TRBJ2-1, with 7 bases identical to TRBD2. The CDR3 is made up of 11 amino acids. CDR1 is SNHLY and CDR2 is FYNNEI in the germline V gene. V was clipped by 5 bases and J by 9 bases; unmatched bases: 1. The CDR3 coding sequence is TGTGCCAGCAGTAGGGAGGGTGAGCAGTTCTTC. As protein: CASSREGEQFF. The variable domain in full, with the rest retrieved from reference TRBV2 and TRBJ2-1, is EPEVTQTPSHQVTQMGQEVILRCVPISNHLYFYWYRQILGQKVEFLVSFYNNEISEKSEIFDDQFSVERPDGSNFTLKIRSTKLEDSAMYFCASSREGEQFFGPGTRLTVL.

In its sample, this clone was seen a few times. The chain uses TRBV5-4 and TRBJ1-5, with D uncertain. CDR3 length: 16 residues. The germline V and J ends were trimmed by 0 bases and 1 base, with 11 bases remaining between them. CDR1 and CDR2 (germline): SGHNT, YYREEE (reference sequence). CDR3 sequence (DNA): TGTGCCAGCAGCTTGGGCGGCCAGAAAAGCAATCAGCCCCAGCATTTT. Amino acid sequence: CASSLGGQKSNQPQHF.

This sequence joins TRBV11-2 and TRBJ2-7; no firm D call. In germline, CDR1 is SGHAT, CDR2 FQNNGV. The CDR3 has 14 residues. The ends were cut back, 3 bases at V and 0 bases at J, with 9 bases in the middle. DNA of the CDR3: TGTGCCAGCAGCTTCGCAGTTTCCTCCTACGAGCAGTACTTC. This encodes CASSFAVSSYEQYF.

The table lists this clone with a count of one. The V call is TRBV7-2, the J call TRBJ2-3, with a weak D call TRBD1 (6 bases). Trimming took off 5 bases at V and 0 bases at J, with 15 bases between the two ends. Germline CDR1 reads SGHTA; CDR2 reads FQGNSA. The CDR3 is made up of 16 amino acids. The CDR3 sequence: CASSRVGGSSTDTQYF. CDR3 DNA sequence: TGTGCCAGCAGCCGCGTAGGGGGTTCGAGCACAGATACGCAGTATTTT.

The genes are TRBV11-3 and TRBJ2-1, with D perhaps matching TRBD1 or TRBD2 (5 bases each). This CDR3 contains 17 residues. The germline V and J ends were trimmed by 3 bases and 2 bases, with 17 bases remaining between them. CDR1 is SGHNT and CDR2 is YENEEA in the germline V gene. CDR3 amino acids: CASSLGTISWPYNEQFF. The DNA of the CDR3 is TGTGCCAGCAGCTTGGGGACGATTTCCTGGCCCTACAATGAGCAGTTCTTC. The variable domain in full, completed from reference TRBV11-3 and TRBJ2-1, reads EAGVVQSPRYKIIEKKQPVAFWCNPISGHNTLYWYLQNLGQGPELLIRYENEEAVDDSQLPKDRFSAERLKGVDSTLKIQPAELGDSAVYLCASSLGTISWPYNEQFFGPGTRLTVL.

The J gene is TRBJ2-7, the V gene TRBV28, with D uncertain. Trimming pared 5 bases from V and 1 base from J, leaving 15 bases between. CDR1 MDHEN and CDR2 SYDVKM come from the germline V gene. This CDR3 has 15 amino acids. CDR3 in amino acids: CASSPSSKPSYEQYF. CDR3 coding DNA: TGTGCCAGCAGTCCCAGCTCGAAGCCTTCCTACGAGCAGTACTTC.

This sequence joins TRBV7-9 and TRBJ1-4; 9 positions agree with TRBD1. Germline V lookup: CDR1 SEHNR, CDR2 FQNEAQ (reference sequence). Losses at the gene ends were 3 bases for V and 3 bases for J; bases not matched to a gene: 8. The CDR3 covers 17 residues. The CDR3 DNA is TGTGCCAGCAGCTTCGGGACAGGGAATCCGGCTAATGAAAAACTGTTTTTT. The encoded protein is CASSFGTGNPANEKLFF.

V is TRBV6-1 and J is TRBJ1-5, with 7 bases aligning to TRBD1. Germline V gene sequence: CDR1 MNHNS, CDR2 SASEGT. The CDR3 consists of 15 residues. Trimming removed 6 bases from V and 2 bases from J; junction bases left unmatched: 7. The CDR3 region is CASRTDRVGNQPQHF. CDR3 coding DNA: TGTGCCAGCAGAACTGACAGGGTCGGCAATCAGCCCCAGCATTTT.

In the case of this clone: Other DNA variants within this sample encode the same CDR3. This chain joins TRBV5-1 and TRBJ1-1, with no clear D. V was trimmed by 2 bases and J by 0 bases, leaving 8 bases between them. The CDR3 has 14 residues. Looked up from germline, CDR1 is SGHRS and CDR2 is YFSETQ. The CDR3 reads CASSLSVLNTEAFF. The DNA of the CDR3 is TGCGCCAGCAGCTTATCGGTGCTGAACACTGAAGCTTTCTTT.

The chain couples TRBV30 to TRBJ1-3; perhaps TRBD1 as D (5 bases). The germline gives CDR1 GTSNPN, CDR2 SVGIG (reference sequence). Trimming left V 3 bases short and J 4 bases short, with 16 bases between. The CDR3 is 15 residues long. CDR3: CAWRRPGTNGNTIYF. DNA of the CDR3: TGTGCCTGGAGAAGGCCCGGGACTAACGGAAACACCATATATTTT. The variable domain in full, completed from reference TRBV30 and TRBJ1-3, reads SQTIHQWPATLVQPVGSPLSLECTVEGTSNPNLYWYRQAAGRGLQLLFYSVGIGQISSEVPQNLSASRPQDRQFILSSKKLLLSDSGFYLCAWRRPGTNGNTIYFGEGSWLTVV.

The chain has TRBV18 and TRBJ2-2, with 7 bases lining up with TRBD1. CDR1 is KGHSH, CDR2 LQKENI, per germline. The ends lost 1 base at V and 5 bases at J; junction bases unmatched: 7. This CDR3 spans 16 amino acids. This chain's CDR3 is CASSPRGQDGTGELFF. The CDR3, as DNA: TGTGCCAGCTCACCACGAGGACAGGATGGGACCGGGGAGCTGTTTTTT. Together with reference TRBV18 and TRBJ2-2, the CDR3 gives the full variable domain: NAGVMQNPRHLVRRRGQEARLRCSPMKGHSHVYWYRQLPEEGLKFMVYLQKENIIDESGMPKERFSAEFPKEGPSILRIQQVVRGDSAAYFCASSPRGQDGTGELFFGEGSRLTVL.

This chain uses TRBV2 with TRBJ2-3; 8 bases are shared with TRBD1. The CDR3 consists of 13 residues. Germline loops: CDR1 SNHLY, CDR2 FYNNEI. V shed 3 bases, J shed 10 bases, and the junction held 6 bases outside the gene matches. The CDR3 nucleotides read TGTGCCAGCAGTGAGGGGACAGGCGGCGCGCAGTATTTT. Its translation is CASSEGTGGAQYF.

The rearrangement links TRBV2 to TRBJ1-3; no clear D gene. V lost 0 bases, J lost 2 bases, and 8 bases lay in between. The CDR3 sequence is 15 residues long. Germline V gene sequence: CDR1 SNHLY, CDR2 FYNNEI. CDR3 protein: CASSEAGYAGNTIYF. The CDR3 nucleotides read TGTGCCAGCAGTGAAGCAGGGTACGCTGGAAACACCATATATTTT.

The V and J genes are TRBV10-3 and TRBJ1-2; unclear D gene. V was shortened by 3 bases and J by 5 bases, with 7 bases between the two germline ends. The CDR3 loop spans 12 amino acids. In germline, CDR1 is ENHRY, CDR2 SYGVKD. This chain's CDR3 is CAISEGWYGYTF. CDR3 sequence (DNA): TGTGCCATCAGTGAAGGGTGGTATGGCTACACCTTC.

The table lists this clone with a count of one. The V and J genes are TRBV11-3 and TRBJ2-7; the D is unclear. The CDR3 is 17 residues long. The germline V gene has CDR1 SGHNT and CDR2 YENEEA. V gave up 1 base and J gave up 5 bases, with 21 bases separating them. The CDR3 DNA sequence: TGTGCCAGCAGCTTAGTTCGGAACCCGCGAGCAGGACACGAGCAGTACTTC. Amino acid sequence: CASSLVRNPRAGHEQYF.

This sequence joins TRBV30 and TRBJ1-6; no definite D call. Germline V gives CDR1 GTSNPN, CDR2 SVGIG (reference sequence). This CDR3 has 14 residues. Trimming stripped 3 bases from V and 6 bases from J, with 12 bases between. The CDR3 reads CAWSAGVINSPLHF. The CDR3 nucleotides are TGTGCCTGGAGCGCCGGGGTTATTAATTCACCCCTCCACTTT.

The V call is TRBV2, the J call TRBJ1-2; TRBD1 is a possible D gene (6 bases). V lost 3 bases and J lost 8, with 10 bases in between. Germline V gene sequence: CDR1 SNHLY, CDR2 FYNNEI. The CDR3 spans 12 residues. The CDR3 nucleotides are TGTGCCAGCAGTGATAACAGGGAGGGCTACACCTTC. This encodes CASSDNREGYTF.

The V gene is TRBV6-5, the J gene TRBJ1-2, with D maybe TRBD1 (6 bases). Germline V gene sequence: CDR1 MNHEY, CDR2 SVGAGI. V gave up 5 bases and J gave up 5 bases, with 15 bases separating them. The CDR3 contains 14 residues. The CDR3 region is CASSPLPGDYGYTF. DNA of the CDR3: TGTGCCAGCAGTCCACTACCAGGGGATTATGGCTACACCTTC.

This clone was seen more than once but under ten times. CDR3 region: CAISGGIVENEQFF. CDR3 DNA: TGTGCCATCAGTGGAGGGATAGTAGAGAATGAGCAGTTCTTC. This rearrangement joins TRBV10-3 to TRBJ2-1, with D possibly being TRBD2 (5 bases). The V gene's germline CDR1 is ENHRY and CDR2 SYGVKD. This CDR3 is 14 amino acids long. Trimming took 4 bases from V and 7 from J, leaving 14 bases between them.

The V gene is TRBV19, the J gene TRBJ2-7; D may be TRBD1 or TRBD2 (5 bases each). Deletions cut 3 bases from V and 2 bases from J, with 8 bases between. CDR3 length equals 13 residues. The germline V gene encodes CDR1 LNHDA and CDR2 SQIVND (reference sequence). The CDR3 loop is CASSMGVPYEQYF. For the CDR3, the DNA is TGTGCCAGTAGTATGGGGGTTCCCTACGAGCAGTACTTC.